A selection of T cell receptor beta chains follows, all from one sample in a study of T cells in Graves' hyperthyroidism and ophthalmopathy. TCRdb reprocessed the multiplex PCR reads with MiXCR, giving one entry per CDR3 protein. This sample has roughly 380,000 distinct CDR3 sequences; more than 11% occur once, and the top ten carry approximately 10%. Sequencing input: blood. The receptors derive from a woman aged 60-70 years with Graves' hyperthyroidism. Each CDR3 is given without its conserved first and last residue. Each record gives: clone size, V gene, J gene, CDR3 protein. Where a row states a size, it is once, few, many or the class of an expanded clone; other rows omit it.

clone_size: many
v_call: TRBV12-3/TRBV12-4
j_call: TRBJ2-7
cdr3_aa: ASTSNSRGTYEQY

clone_size: NA
v_call: TRBV2
j_call: TRBJ2-7
cdr3_aa: ASSERGRGAYEQY

clone_size: NA
v_call: TRBV12-3/TRBV12-4
j_call: TRBJ2-5
cdr3_aa: ASSAGTSGRGGETQY

clone_size: few
v_call: TRBV19
j_call: TRBJ1-1
cdr3_aa: ASGDDRNTEAF

clone_size: few
v_call: TRBV19
j_call: TRBJ2-1
cdr3_aa: ASIAGQGAGEQF

clone_size: NA
v_call: TRBV19
j_call: TRBJ1-2
cdr3_aa: ASSAQGGYGYT

clone_size: few
v_call: TRBV27
j_call: TRBJ2-1
cdr3_aa: ASTLSGNNEQF

clone_size: NA
v_call: TRBV9
j_call: TRBJ1-2
cdr3_aa: ASSVQDRYDYGYT

clone_size: NA
v_call: TRBV12-3/TRBV12-4
j_call: TRBJ2-3
cdr3_aa: ASSFGLPGADTQY

clone_size: NA
v_call: TRBV4-2
j_call: TRBJ2-2
cdr3_aa: ASSLPGSPAGANTGELF

clone_size: many
v_call: TRBV2
j_call: TRBJ2-2
cdr3_aa: ASTREAGFGTGELF

clone_size: NA
v_call: TRBV30
j_call: TRBJ2-2
cdr3_aa: AWREAGAPPF

clone_size: few
v_call: TRBV11-2
j_call: TRBJ2-1
cdr3_aa: ASRPTSYNEQF

clone_size: many
v_call: TRBV9
j_call: TRBJ2-3
cdr3_aa: ASSTPRRTPIPSVASTDTQY

clone_size: many
v_call: TRBV7-6
j_call: TRBJ1-1
cdr3_aa: ASSSFENTEAF

clone_size: NA
v_call: TRBV24-1
j_call: TRBJ2-2
cdr3_aa: ATSEAGLGAGELF

clone_size: few
v_call: TRBV7-4
j_call: TRBJ2-5
cdr3_aa: ASSQDRQDQETQY

clone_size: NA
v_call: TRBV5-1
j_call: TRBJ2-5
cdr3_aa: ASSLLGTSLQGTQY

clone_size: few
v_call: TRBV28
j_call: TRBJ1-2
cdr3_aa: ASSFRRVGYT

clone_size: many
v_call: TRBV3-1
j_call: TRBJ2-3
cdr3_aa: ASSQDGSGAGTDTQY

clone_size: NA
v_call: TRBV19
j_call: TRBJ1-2
cdr3_aa: ASAQGEDYGYT

clone_size: NA
v_call: TRBV20-1
j_call: TRBJ1-2
cdr3_aa: SASMGRGLHGYT

clone_size: NA
v_call: TRBV5-1
j_call: TRBJ2-1
cdr3_aa: ASSLAGTSGSAYNEQF

clone_size: few
v_call: TRBV24-1
j_call: TRBJ1-5
cdr3_aa: ATSDAEGWSGNQPQH

clone_size: NA
v_call: TRBV3-1
j_call: TRBJ1-2
cdr3_aa: PSSQGYGYT

clone_size: many
v_call: TRBV6-1
j_call: TRBJ1-5
cdr3_aa: ASRETGRQPQH

clone_size: NA
v_call: TRBV27
j_call: TRBJ2-2
cdr3_aa: ASRAPGTSGKSTGELF

clone_size: many
v_call: TRBV20-1
j_call: TRBJ2-1
cdr3_aa: RPDLAGERDEQF

clone_size: many
v_call: TRBV7-3
j_call: TRBJ1-1
cdr3_aa: ASSLKRRGTGGNTEAF

clone_size: many
v_call: TRBV11-1
j_call: TRBJ2-1
cdr3_aa: ASSLAIIGTNEQF

clone_size: many
v_call: TRBV29-1
j_call: TRBJ2-5
cdr3_aa: SVLPRETQY

clone_size: NA
v_call: TRBV2
j_call: TRBJ2-7
cdr3_aa: ASSEAPGLAESGEQY

clone_size: NA
v_call: TRBV5-1
j_call: TRBJ2-5
cdr3_aa: ASSGGVRETQY

clone_size: few
v_call: TRBV3-1
j_call: TRBJ2-2
cdr3_aa: ASSQGPNAGELF

clone_size: many
v_call: TRBV10-3
j_call: TRBJ2-7
cdr3_aa: AISESVLGRSSYEQY

clone_size: NA
v_call: TRBV25-1
j_call: TRBJ1-1
cdr3_aa: ASKEMNTEAF

clone_size: many
v_call: TRBV20-1
j_call: TRBJ2-7
cdr3_aa: SASSGGVYEQY

clone_size: many
v_call: TRBV27
j_call: TRBJ2-7
cdr3_aa: ASSLGVPYEQY

clone_size: few
v_call: TRBV9
j_call: TRBJ2-1
cdr3_aa: ASTRTVGGEQF

clone_size: large
v_call: TRBV11-2
j_call: TRBJ2-2
cdr3_aa: ASSLENTGELF

clone_size: many
v_call: TRBV5-1
j_call: TRBJ2-3
cdr3_aa: ASSLDLAGGTDTQY